This note documents a single T cell receptor beta chain sequence. Its target is not known. The data stem from a study of cytomegalovirus exposure and HLA in healthy donors. Study conclusions and caveats: Analysis performed later found under 20,000 TCR beta sequences associated with HLA alleles at 0.05 false discovery rate. The study found most TCR sequences rare, yet found some public TCRs in many donors. The classifier, whose performance was assessed in both the original and validation cohorts, reportedly diagnosed cytomegalovirus status with high specificity and sensitivity.

Researchers ran the PCR with 60 Vbeta and 13 Jbeta primers. Sequencing used immunoSEQ multiplex PCR; TCRdb keeps in-frame clones, though not all of them. This table holds some 150,000 clones, approximately 77% found once. The CDR3 runs 14 residues. The germline CDR1 and CDR2 sequences are MNHEY and SVGAGI. The V end lost 7 bases, the J end lost 1 base, and 13 bases lay between the germline ends. The sequence derives from a woman aged 40 to 50 in good health and CMV-seronegative. The chain combines TRBV6-5 with TRBJ1-1; D might be TRBD1 (5 bases). The sequenced sample consisted of PBMCs. The CDR3 region is CASNSPTGNTEAFF. Here the CDR3 DNA reads TGTGCCAGCAACAGTCCAACAGGGAACACTGAAGCTTTCTTT.